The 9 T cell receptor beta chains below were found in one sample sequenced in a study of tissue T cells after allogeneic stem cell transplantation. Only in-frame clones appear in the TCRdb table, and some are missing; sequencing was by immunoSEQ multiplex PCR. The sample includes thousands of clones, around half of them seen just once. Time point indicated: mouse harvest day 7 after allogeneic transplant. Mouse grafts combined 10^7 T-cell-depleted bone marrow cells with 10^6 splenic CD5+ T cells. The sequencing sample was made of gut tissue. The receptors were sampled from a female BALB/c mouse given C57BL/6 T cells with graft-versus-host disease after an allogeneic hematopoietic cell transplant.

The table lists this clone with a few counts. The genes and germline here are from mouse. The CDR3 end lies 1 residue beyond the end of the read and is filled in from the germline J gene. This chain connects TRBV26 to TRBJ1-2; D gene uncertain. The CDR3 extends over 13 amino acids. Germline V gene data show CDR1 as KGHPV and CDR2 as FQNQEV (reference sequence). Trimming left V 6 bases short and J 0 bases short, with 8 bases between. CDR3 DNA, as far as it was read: TGTGCCAGCAGCCAGACAACAAACTCCGACTACACC. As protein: CASSQTTNSDYT. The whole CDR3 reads CASSQTTNSDYTF.

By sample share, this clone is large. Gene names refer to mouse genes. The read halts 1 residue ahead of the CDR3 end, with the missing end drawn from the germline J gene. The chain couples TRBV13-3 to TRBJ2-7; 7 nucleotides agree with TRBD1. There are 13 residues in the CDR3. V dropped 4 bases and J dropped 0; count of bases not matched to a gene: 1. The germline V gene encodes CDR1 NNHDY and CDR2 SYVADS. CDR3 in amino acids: CASSRDSSYEQYF. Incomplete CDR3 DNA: TGTGCCAGCAGTAGGGACAGCTCCTATGAACAGTAC.

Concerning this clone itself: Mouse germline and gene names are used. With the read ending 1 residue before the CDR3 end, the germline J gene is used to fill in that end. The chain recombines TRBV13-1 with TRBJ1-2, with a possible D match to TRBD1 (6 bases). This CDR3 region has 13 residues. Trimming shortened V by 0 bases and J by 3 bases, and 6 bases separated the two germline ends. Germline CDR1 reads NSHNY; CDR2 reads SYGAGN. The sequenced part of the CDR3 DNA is TGTGCCAGCAGTGATGGGGGGCACTCCGACTACACC. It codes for CASSDGGHSDYT. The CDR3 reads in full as CASSDGGHSDYTF.

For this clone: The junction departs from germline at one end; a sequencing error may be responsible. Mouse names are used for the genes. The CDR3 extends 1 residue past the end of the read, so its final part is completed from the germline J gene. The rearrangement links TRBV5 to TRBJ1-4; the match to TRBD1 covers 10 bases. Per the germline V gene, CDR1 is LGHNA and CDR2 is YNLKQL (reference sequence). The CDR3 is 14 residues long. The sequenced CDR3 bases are TGTGTCAGCAGCCGGGACAGGGGAGGCGAAAGATTATTT. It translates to CVSSRDRGGERLF. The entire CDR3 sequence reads CVSSRDRGGERLFF.

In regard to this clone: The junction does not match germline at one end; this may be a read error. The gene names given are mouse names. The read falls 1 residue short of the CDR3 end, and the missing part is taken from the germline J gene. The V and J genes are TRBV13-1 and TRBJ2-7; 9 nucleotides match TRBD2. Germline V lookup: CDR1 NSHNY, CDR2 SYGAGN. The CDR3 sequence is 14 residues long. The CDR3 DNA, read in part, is TGTGCCCGCAGGGATAGTGGGGGGGCGGGCCAACAGTAC. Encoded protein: CARRDSGGAGQQY. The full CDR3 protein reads CARRDSGGAGQQYF.

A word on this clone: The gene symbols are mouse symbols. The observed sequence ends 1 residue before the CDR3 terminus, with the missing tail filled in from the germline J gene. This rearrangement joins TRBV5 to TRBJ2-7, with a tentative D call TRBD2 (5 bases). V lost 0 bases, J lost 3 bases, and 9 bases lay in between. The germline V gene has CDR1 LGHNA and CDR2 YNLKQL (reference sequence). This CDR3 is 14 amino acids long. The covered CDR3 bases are TGTGCCAGCAGCCAAGAGAGGACTTTCTATGAACAGTAC. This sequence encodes CASSQERTFYEQY. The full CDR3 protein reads CASSQERTFYEQYF.

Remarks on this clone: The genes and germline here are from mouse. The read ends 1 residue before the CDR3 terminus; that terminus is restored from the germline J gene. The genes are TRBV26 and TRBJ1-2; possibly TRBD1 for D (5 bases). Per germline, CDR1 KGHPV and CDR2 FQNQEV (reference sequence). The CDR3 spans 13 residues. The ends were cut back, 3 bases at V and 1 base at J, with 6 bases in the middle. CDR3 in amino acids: CASSLQGNSDYTF. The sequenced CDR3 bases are TGTGCCAGCAGTCTTCAGGGAAACTCCGACTACACC.

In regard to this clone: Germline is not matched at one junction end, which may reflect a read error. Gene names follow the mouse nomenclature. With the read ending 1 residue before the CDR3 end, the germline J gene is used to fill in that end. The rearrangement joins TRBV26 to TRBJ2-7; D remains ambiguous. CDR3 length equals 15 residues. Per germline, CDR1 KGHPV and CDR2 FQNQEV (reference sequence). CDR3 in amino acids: CASSLSSKTSYGQYF. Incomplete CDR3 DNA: TGTGCCAGCAGTCTGTCGTCCAAAACCTCCTATGGACAGTAC.

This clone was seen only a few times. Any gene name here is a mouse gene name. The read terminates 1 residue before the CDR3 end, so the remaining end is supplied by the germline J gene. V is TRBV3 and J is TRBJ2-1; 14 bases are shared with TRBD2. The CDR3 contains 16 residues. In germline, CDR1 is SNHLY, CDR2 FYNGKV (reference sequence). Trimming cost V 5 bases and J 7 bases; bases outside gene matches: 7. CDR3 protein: CASSIGTGGARAEQFF. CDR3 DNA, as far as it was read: TGTGCCAGCAGCATCGGGACTGGGGGGGCGCGAGCTGAGCAGTTC. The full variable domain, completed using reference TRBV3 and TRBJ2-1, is GPKVLQIPSHQIIDMGQMVTLNCDPVSNHLYFYWYKQILGQQMEFLVNFYNGKVMEKSKLFKDQFSVERPDGSYFTLKIQPTALEDSAVYFCASSIGTGGARAEQFFGPGTRLTVL.